These 20 T cell receptor beta chains originate from one sample sequenced in a study of blood T cell repertoires in COVID-19. TCRdb's copy holds only in-frame clones and misses some; the assay was immunoSEQ multiplex PCR. The profile shows fewer than 200,000 clones, less than 90% of them singletons. Sequencing was carried out using peripheral blood. These receptor sequences come from a woman aged 70-85 years with COVID-19, enrolled during active disease.

In this sample, this clone turned up a few times. The rearrangement links TRBV9 to TRBJ1-2; D is possibly TRBD1 (5 bases). The CDR3 covers 15 residues. Looked up from germline, CDR1 is SGDLS and CDR2 is YYNGEE. The V and J ends lost 4 bases and 2 bases respectively, with 15 bases between them. CDR3 residues: CASSRTEAGNYGYTF. The CDR3 coding sequence is TGTGCCAGCAGCCGCACAGAAGCAGGGAACTATGGCTACACCTTC.

The gene calls are TRBV30 and TRBJ2-3; no clear D. The CDR3 is made up of 13 amino acids. The V end lost 1 base, the J end lost 2 bases, and 7 bases lay between the germline ends. Germline V lookup: CDR1 GTSNPN, CDR2 SVGIG (reference sequence). CDR3 amino acids: CAWSGPPTDTQYF. As DNA, the CDR3 is TGTGCCTGGAGTGGGCCCCCCACAGATACGCAGTATTTT.

The chain has TRBV19 and TRBJ1-2, with a weak D call TRBD1 (6 bases). Germline CDR1 and CDR2: LNHDA and SQIVND (reference sequence). Deletions cut 8 bases from V and 4 bases from J, with 17 bases between. The CDR3 is 14 residues long. The DNA for the CDR3 is TGTGCCAGTTCACGAGCCGGGACACTCTATGGCTACACCTTC. Amino acid sequence: CASSRAGTLYGYTF. Looking up the rest from reference TRBV19 and TRBJ1-2 gives the full variable domain: DGGITQSPKYLFRKEGQNVTLSCEQNLNHDAMYWYRQDPGQGLRLIYYSQIVNDFQKGDIAEGYSVSREKKESFPLTVTSAQKNPTAFYLCASSRAGTLYGYTFGSGTRLTVV.

The chain recombines TRBV14 with TRBJ1-3; D is unclear. Germline CDR1 SGHDN, CDR2 FVKESK. Trimming cost V 3 bases and J 2 bases, with 5 bases left between them. This CDR3 is built from 13 residues. CDR3 in amino acids: CASSQAPGNTIYF. DNA for the CDR3: TGTGCCAGCAGCCAGGCTCCTGGAAACACCATATATTTT.

The J gene is TRBJ2-5, the V gene TRBV7-2, with no clear D. The germline V gene has CDR1 SGHTA and CDR2 FQGNSA. The CDR3 runs 12 residues. The V and J ends lost 5 bases and 5 bases respectively, with 9 bases between them. The CDR3 DNA reads as TGTGCCAGCAGCCGGTCTCGGGAGACCCAGTACTTC. As protein: CASSRSRETQYF.

The V gene is TRBV6-5, the J gene TRBJ1-3; no definite D call. The CDR3 is made up of 13 amino acids. Trimming removed 7 bases from V and 4 bases from J, with 11 bases in between. Germline assignment: CDR1 MNHEY and CDR2 SVGAGI. The CDR3 DNA follows: TGTGCCAGCACTACTGGTTTAGGAAACACCATATATTTT. It translates to CASTTGLGNTIYF.

The CDR3 DNA reads as TGTGCCAGTAGTATAGATGGTCGGCAGCCCCAGCATTTT. Amino acids: CASSIDGRQPQHF. V is TRBV19 and J is TRBJ1-5, with D unresolved. CDR3 length equals 13 residues. The germline V and J ends were trimmed by 0 bases and 7 bases, with 7 bases remaining between them. CDR1 is LNHDA and CDR2 is SQIVND in the germline V gene (reference sequence).

V gene TRBV19 combines with J gene TRBJ1-5; 10 bases are shared with TRBD1. The germline CDR1 and CDR2 sequences are LNHDA and SQIVND (reference sequence). The V segment lost 4 bases and the J segment 4 bases; nucleotides outside the gene matches: 7. The CDR3 spans 16 residues. CDR3 sequence reads: CASSRGPGQGNQPQHF. For the CDR3, the DNA is TGTGCCAGTAGTAGAGGACCGGGACAGGGGAATCAGCCCCAGCATTTT. The complete variable domain, with remaining parts taken from reference TRBV19 and TRBJ1-5, reads DGGITQSPKYLFRKEGQNVTLSCEQNLNHDAMYWYRQDPGQGLRLIYYSQIVNDFQKGDIAEGYSVSREKKESFPLTVTSAQKNPTAFYLCASSRGPGQGNQPQHFGDGTRLSIL.

The chain employs TRBV5-1 and TRBJ2-1, with D tentatively TRBD2 (6 bases). Looked up from germline, CDR1 is SGHRS and CDR2 is YFSETQ. V lost 2 bases, J lost 9 bases, and 12 bases lay in between. This CDR3 is built from 13 residues. Written as DNA, the CDR3 is TGCGCCAGCAGCTTTGGGGGAGCGGGTGAGCAGTTCTTC. Its protein product is CASSFGGAGEQFF. Full variable domain (rest looked up from reference TRBV5-1 and TRBJ2-1): KAGVTQTPRYLIKTRGQQVTLSCSPISGHRSVSWYQQTPGQGLQFLFEYFSETQRNKGNFPGRFSGRQFSNSRSEMNVSTLELGDSALYLCASSFGGAGEQFFGPGTRLTVL.

The chain carries TRBV7-2 and TRBJ2-5, with 7 positions matching TRBD2. V gave up 4 bases and J gave up 5 bases; unmatched junction bases: 13. Looked up from germline, CDR1 is SGHTA and CDR2 is FQGNSA. The CDR3 contains 16 residues. The CDR3 DNA reads TGTGCCAGCAGCTCTCCTCTGGCGGGAGTTTGGGAGACCCAGTACTTC. Amino acids: CASSSPLAGVWETQYF.

V and J are TRBV21-1 and TRBJ1-1; the DNA was not compared with TRBD1, the D call given in the table. TRBV21-1 is marked as a pseudogene. The length of the CDR3 is 18 residues. The CDR3 nucleotides read TGTGCCAGCAGCAAATGCCACTGGGACAGGGCGCTGAACACTGAAGCTTTCTTT. Residues: CASSKCHWDRALNTEAFF.

V usage is TRBV5-4 and J usage is TRBJ2-3; TRBD2 matches at 7 bases. Germline lookup yields CDR1 SGHNT and CDR2 YYREEE (reference sequence). The CDR3 extends over 17 amino acids. V was pared by 0 bases and J by 1 base, with 8 bases of the junction left unmatched. DNA of the CDR3: TGTGCCAGCAGCTTGGGATCAAGACTAGCTGGCACAGATACGCAGTATTTT. This sequence encodes CASSLGSRLAGTDTQYF.

V and J are TRBV19 and TRBJ2-1; 9 bases line up with TRBD2. The length of the CDR3 is 16 residues. Trimming took 6 bases from V and 3 from J; bases not matched to a gene: 9. Germline V CDR1 and CDR2: LNHDA, SQIVND (reference sequence). This CDR3 reads CASRPAGREGYNEQFF. The CDR3 coding sequence is TGTGCCAGTAGGCCGGCTGGGCGGGAGGGCTACAATGAGCAGTTCTTC.

In this sample, this clone turned up once. The V and J genes are TRBV18 and TRBJ2-3, with 9 bases matching TRBD1. Germline V gene data show CDR1 as KGHSH and CDR2 as LQKENI. The CDR3 is 15 amino acids. The V gene end was trimmed by 3 bases and the J gene end by 1 base; junction bases not matched to a gene: 2. CDR3 nucleotides: TGTGCCAGCTCACCGCGGGACAGGGGCACAGATACGCAGTATTTT. It encodes CASSPRDRGTDTQYF.

This chain links TRBV18 with TRBJ1-1; D is perhaps TRBD1 (5 bases). Trimming took off 3 bases at V and 2 bases at J, with 13 bases between the two ends. The CDR3 totals 15 residues. Germline V gives CDR1 KGHSH, CDR2 LQKENI. The CDR3 DNA reads as TGTGCCAGCTCACCTTCGACAGTGATCAACACTGAAGCTTTCTTT. It encodes CASSPSTVINTEAFF. Using reference TRBV18 and TRBJ1-1 for the parts outside the CDR3, the full variable domain is NAGVMQNPRHLVRRRGQEARLRCSPMKGHSHVYWYRQLPEEGLKFMVYLQKENIIDESGMPKERFSAEFPKEGPSILRIQQVVRGDSAAYFCASSPSTVINTEAFFGQGTRLTVV.

The chain employs TRBV28 and TRBJ1-2, with 7 bases lining up with TRBD1. The junction had 1 base not matched to a gene; V was cut back by 2 bases and J by 4 bases. CDR3 size: 13 residues. Germline-derived CDR1 and CDR2 are MDHEN and SYDVKM. The CDR3 spells CASSLGTAYGYTF. CDR3 DNA: TGTGCCAGCAGTTTAGGGACAGCCTATGGCTACACCTTC.

The chain combines TRBV19 with TRBJ1-5; no reliable D call. Germline CDR1 and CDR2: LNHDA and SQIVND (reference sequence). CDR3 length: 12 amino acids. The V end was cut by 3 bases, the J end by 7 bases, with 7 bases between. The CDR3: CASSMGGQPQHF. Written as DNA, the CDR3 is TGTGCCAGTAGTATGGGAGGGCAGCCCCAGCATTTT. Using reference TRBV19 and TRBJ1-5 for the parts outside the CDR3, the full variable domain is DGGITQSPKYLFRKEGQNVTLSCEQNLNHDAMYWYRQDPGQGLRLIYYSQIVNDFQKGDIAEGYSVSREKKESFPLTVTSAQKNPTAFYLCASSMGGQPQHFGDGTRLSIL.

The gene calls are TRBV7-2 and TRBJ2-5; 8 positions agree with TRBD1. The CDR3 has 14 amino acids. Germline V CDR1 and CDR2: SGHTA, FQGNSA. After removal of 5 bases from V and 7 bases from J, the junction contained 9 bases not matched to a gene. CDR3 sequence reads: CASSLSGTGGTQYF. The CDR3, as DNA: TGTGCCAGCAGCCTTTCCGGGACAGGAGGGACCCAGTACTTC.

The J gene is TRBJ2-5, the V gene TRBV3-1 (or the pseudogene TRBV3-2); TRBD2 is a possible D gene (6 bases). Germline CDR1 reads LGHDT; CDR2 reads YNNKEL (reference sequence). Between the trimmed V and J ends, which lost 5 bases and 4 bases, there was a span of 26 bases. The CDR3 is made up of 18 amino acids. The CDR3 sequence: CASSFISSGLGRGETQYF. For the CDR3, the DNA is TGTGCCAGCAGCTTCATCTCTTCGGGCCTCGGGAGAGGAGAGACCCAGTACTTC.

V usage is TRBV27 and J usage is TRBJ1-4, with 9 bases that match TRBD1. Germline values: CDR1 MNHEY, CDR2 SMNVEV (reference sequence). CDR3 length: 14 residues. V lost 6 bases to trimming and J lost 7 bases; unmatched junction nucleotides: 6. Here the CDR3 reads CASRGTGKFEKLFF. Here the CDR3 DNA reads TGTGCCAGCAGGGGGACAGGGAAGTTTGAAAAACTGTTTTTT.